The subject of this entry is one T cell receptor (beta chain). The data were obtained in a study of T cell responses to AZD1222 COVID-19 vaccine. Using immunoSEQ multiplex PCR, the repertoire was profiled, and TCRdb retains in-frame clones only, with some absent. The sample has more than 100,000 clones; approximately 87% are singletons. Germline V gene data show CDR1 as KGHSH and CDR2 as LQKENI. The CDR3 has 15 amino acids. Trimming cost V 1 base and J 1 base, with 10 bases left between them. Sequencing was performed on peripheral blood, taken on day 0 of AZD1222 vaccination. The receptor was isolated from an adult in good health. The rearrangement joins TRBV18 to TRBJ1-1; the D is unclear. The CDR3, as DNA: TGTGCCAGCTCACCACGCGAACCCAAGAACACTGAAGCTTTCTTT. The encoded protein is CASSPREPKNTEAFF.